Listed here are 6 T cell receptor beta chains from one sample, sequenced in a study of control samples from healthy donors and cancer patients. Assay used: immunoSEQ multiplex PCR; TCRdb lists only in-frame clones, some missing. The table has 150,000 to 200,000 clones, about 90% seen once. Material for sequencing was blood. The receptors here all came from a man aged 25 to 40 in good health.

The chain uses TRBV6-5 and TRBJ1-1; tentative D call: TRBD1 (5 bases). The length of the CDR3 is 13 residues. In germline, CDR1 is MNHEY, CDR2 SVGAGI. Trimming cost V 2 bases and J 1 base, with 5 bases left between them. CDR3 coding DNA: TGTGCCAGCAGTTACGGGGGGAACACTGAAGCTTTCTTT. Translated: CASSYGGNTEAFF.

The J gene is TRBJ1-4, the V gene TRBV5-1, with 11 nucleotides matching TRBD1. The CDR3 has 17 residues. With V trimmed by 2 bases and J by 5 bases, 8 bases remained unmatched. Per the germline V gene, CDR1 is SGHRS and CDR2 is YFSETQ. CDR3: CASSLGDRGVLNEKLFF. The DNA of the CDR3 is TGCGCCAGCAGCTTAGGGGACAGGGGGGTCCTAAATGAAAAACTGTTTTTT. Looking up the rest from reference TRBV5-1 and TRBJ1-4 gives the full variable domain: KAGVTQTPRYLIKTRGQQVTLSCSPISGHRSVSWYQQTPGQGLQFLFEYFSETQRNKGNFPGRFSGRQFSNSRSEMNVSTLELGDSALYLCASSLGDRGVLNEKLFFGSGTQLSVL.

The CDR3 DNA reads TGTGCCAGCAGCTTTACGGACATTGATATAGCAAATCAGCCCCAGCATTTT. Its translation is CASSFTDIDIANQPQHF. J is TRBJ1-5 and V is TRBV7-2; possible D gene TRBD1, 5 bases. The V gene lost 3 bases and the J gene lost 4 bases, with 19 bases spanning the gap. The CDR3 loop spans 17 amino acids. Germline V gives CDR1 SGHTA, CDR2 FQGNSA.

This rearrangement joins TRBV6-5 to TRBJ2-5; TRBD2 aligns across 11 bases. With 4 bases clipped from V and 4 bases from J, the junction kept 8 bases outside the gene matches. The CDR3 totals 16 residues. From germline, CDR1 is MNHEY and CDR2 SVGAGI. CDR3 sequence reads: CASSWGASGRTETQYF. Here the CDR3 DNA reads TGTGCCAGCAGTTGGGGGGCTAGCGGGAGGACAGAGACCCAGTACTTC.

The rearrangement uses TRBV5-8 and TRBJ1-6, with a tentative D call TRBD1 (5 bases). The germline V gene encodes CDR1 SGHTS and CDR2 YDEGEE. The CDR3 is made up of 14 amino acids. V was clipped by 0 bases and J by 11 bases, with 12 bases between them. For the CDR3, the DNA is TGTGCCAGCAGCTTGGACGGACGGGGGACACCCCTCCACTTT. Its translation: CASSLDGRGTPLHF.

CDR3 residues: CSASEGRPTDTQYF. Written as DNA, the CDR3 is TGCAGTGCTAGTGAAGGCAGGCCCACAGATACGCAGTATTTT. The V call is TRBV20-1, the J call TRBJ2-3; no reliable D call. The CDR3 loop spans 14 amino acids. The germline V gene encodes CDR1 DFQATT and CDR2 SNEGSKA (reference sequence). V was cut by 3 bases and J by 2 bases, with 12 bases left in between.